These T cell receptor beta chains were read from a single sample in a study of Ad26.COV2.S vaccination and SARS-CoV-2 variants. Here immunoSEQ multiplex PCR was the method, and the copy in TCRdb shows in-frame clones only, minus some. The sample contains about 680,000 clones, more than 70% of which appear only once. This material consisted of peripheral blood, taken in a trial of Ad26.COV2.S vaccine versus placebo. The receptors derive from a person aged 18 to 65 who received the Ad26.COV2.S COVID-19 vaccine or a placebo. Each CDR3 is given with its conserved first and last residue. Each record gives: J gene, clone size, V gene, D gene, CDR3 DNA, CDR3 protein. D genes are given only for firm matches. For some rows the clone size is stated as once, few or many, or as a class when expanded; others skip it.

j_call: TRBJ2-7
clone_size: .
v_call: TRBV6-1
d_call: .
cdr3_nt: TGTGCCAGCAGTGAAAGGTTGTCTACCTACGAGCAGTACTTC
cdr3_aa: CASSERLSTYEQYF

j_call: TRBJ1-1
clone_size: .
v_call: TRBV5-1
d_call: TRBD1
cdr3_nt: TGCGCCAGCAGCTTTGGGGACAGAAACACTGAAGCTTTCTTT
cdr3_aa: CASSFGDRNTEAFF

j_call: TRBJ2-5
clone_size: .
v_call: TRBV11-3
d_call: .
cdr3_nt: TGTGCCAGCAGCCTGACACGCGGGGAGACCCAGTACTTC
cdr3_aa: CASSLTRGETQYF

j_call: TRBJ2-3
clone_size: .
v_call: TRBV5-1
d_call: .
cdr3_nt: TGCGCCAGCAGCTTGGTGCCCAGGGTGGGCACAGATACGCAGTATTTT
cdr3_aa: CASSLVPRVGTDTQYF

j_call: TRBJ2-5
clone_size: .
v_call: TRBV24-1
d_call: TRBD1
cdr3_nt: TGTGCCACCAGTGATTCTTCCGGGACAGAAGAGACCCAGTACTTC
cdr3_aa: CATSDSSGTEETQYF

j_call: TRBJ2-7
clone_size: .
v_call: TRBV3-1/TRBV3-2
d_call: .
cdr3_nt: TGTGCCAGCAGCCATGCGGGTGGCGAGCAGTACTTC
cdr3_aa: CASSHAGGEQYF

j_call: TRBJ2-5
clone_size: .
v_call: TRBV20-1
d_call: .
cdr3_nt: TGCAGTGCTAGTAAAGGGGGGTGGGAAGAGACCCAGTACTTC
cdr3_aa: CSASKGGWEETQYF

j_call: TRBJ2-1
clone_size: .
v_call: TRBV3-1/TRBV3-2
d_call: .
cdr3_nt: TGTGCCAGCAGGCTAACTAACGGGAGATTCAATGAGCAGTTCTTC
cdr3_aa: CASRLTNGRFNEQFF

j_call: TRBJ1-6
clone_size: .
v_call: TRBV30
d_call: .
cdr3_nt: TGTGCCTGGAGCCCCGGGACTTATTCACCCCTCCACTTT
cdr3_aa: CAWSPGTYSPLHF

j_call: TRBJ2-1
clone_size: .
v_call: TRBV29-1
d_call: .
cdr3_nt: TGCAGCGTTGATGGGTTACGCTCCTACAATGAGCAGTTCTTC
cdr3_aa: CSVDGLRSYNEQFF

j_call: TRBJ1-2
clone_size: .
v_call: TRBV7-8
d_call: .
cdr3_nt: TGTGCCAGCAGCTTAGTTCGAGGAGGGGCCGGCTACACCTTC
cdr3_aa: CASSLVRGGAGYTF

j_call: TRBJ1-2
clone_size: .
v_call: TRBV24-1
d_call: .
cdr3_nt: TGTGCCACCAGTGATTTGCATACAGGGATGGGAGGCTACACCTTC
cdr3_aa: CATSDLHTGMGGYTF

j_call: TRBJ1-4
clone_size: .
v_call: TRBV5-6
d_call: .
cdr3_nt: TGTGCCAGCAGCTCCAGGGGACTAAATGAAAAACTGTTTTTT
cdr3_aa: CASSSRGLNEKLFF

j_call: TRBJ1-2
clone_size: .
v_call: TRBV27
d_call: .
cdr3_nt: TGTGCCAGCAGTCCGTGGGATCGGAACTATGGCTACACCTTC
cdr3_aa: CASSPWDRNYGYTF

j_call: TRBJ1-5
clone_size: .
v_call: TRBV5-5
d_call: .
cdr3_nt: TGTGCCAGCAGCTTGGCCGGGGGGCAGGTCAATCAGCCCCAGCATTTT
cdr3_aa: CASSLAGGQVNQPQHF

j_call: TRBJ2-6
clone_size: .
v_call: TRBV14
d_call: .
cdr3_nt: TGTGCCAGCAGTCTAGAAGGACACTCTGGGGCCAACGTCCTGACTTTC
cdr3_aa: CASSLEGHSGANVLTF

j_call: TRBJ2-7
clone_size: .
v_call: TRBV3-1/TRBV3-2
d_call: TRBD2
cdr3_nt: TGTGCCAGCAGCCATGGACTAGCGGGACCGTCGTACGAGCAGTACTTC
cdr3_aa: CASSHGLAGPSYEQYF

j_call: TRBJ2-1
clone_size: .
v_call: TRBV24-1
d_call: .
cdr3_nt: TGTGCCACCAGTGATAGGGGGGCGAGTTCCTACAATGAGCAGTTCTTC
cdr3_aa: CATSDRGASSYNEQFF

j_call: TRBJ1-1
clone_size: once
v_call: TRBV19
d_call: TRBD1
cdr3_nt: TGTGCCAGTAGTATGGGACAGGGAAAGAACACTGAAGCTTTCTTT
cdr3_aa: CASSMGQGKNTEAFF

j_call: TRBJ2-7
clone_size: many
v_call: TRBV30
d_call: TRBD1
cdr3_nt: TGTGCCTGGAGTCTCACAACCGGGACAGCGATTTACGAGCAGTACTTC
cdr3_aa: CAWSLTTGTAIYEQYF

j_call: TRBJ2-7
clone_size: once
v_call: TRBV5-4
d_call: .
cdr3_nt: TGTGCCAGCAGCTTGAACGACTATTACGAGCAGTACTTC
cdr3_aa: CASSLNDYYEQYF

j_call: TRBJ2-5
clone_size: .
v_call: TRBV5-8
d_call: .
cdr3_nt: TGTGCCAGCAGCGTTGGAGGGGGGACATCCTTAGAGACCCAGTACTTC
cdr3_aa: CASSVGGGTSLETQYF

j_call: TRBJ1-1
clone_size: .
v_call: TRBV5-1
d_call: TRBD1
cdr3_nt: TGCGCCAGCAGCTACGACAGGGCTGAAGCTTTCTTT
cdr3_aa: CASSYDRAEAFF

j_call: TRBJ2-1
clone_size: .
v_call: TRBV4-2
d_call: TRBD2
cdr3_nt: TGTGCCAGCAGCCAAGATTGGGATATAGCGGGGAATGAGCAGTTCTTC
cdr3_aa: CASSQDWDIAGNEQFF

j_call: TRBJ2-7
clone_size: .
v_call: TRBV6-5
d_call: TRBD1
cdr3_nt: TGTGCCAGCAGTTACTTGGGACAGGGGGAGTACAAGCAGTACTTC
cdr3_aa: CASSYLGQGEYKQYF